The text below deals with one TCR beta chain. These data originate in a study of blood T cell repertoires in COVID-19. On the study more broadly: Whether acute or convalescent, the COVID-19 samples came from the United States, Italy and Spain. In each case, the material was cDNA or gDNA derived from T cells, B-cell-depleted T cells, or PBMCs.

Original methodology: Reference gene primer amplification gave estimated nucleated cell counts. Data came from immunoSEQ multiplex PCR; TCRdb stores just in-frame clones and leaves some out. For V, J and clone size, that table is used; D and trimming come from the DNA. The sample includes about 63,000 clones, 60% to 75% of them seen just once. J lost 2 bases, V lost 2 bases, and 9 bases had no gene match. This CDR3 is built from 17 residues. Germline V lookup: CDR1 WNHNN, CDR2 SYGVQD (reference sequence). The sequencing input was peripheral blood. The chain is built from TRBV10-1 and TRBJ2-5; 9 bases match TRBD2. This receptor was taken from a woman of 80 years or more with acute or convalescent COVID-19. The CDR3 sequence: CASSERSGGRGQETQYF. CDR3 DNA sequence: TGCGCCAGCAGTGAGCGGTCTGGCGGGAGGGGGCAAGAGACCCAGTACTTC.